What follows is one TCR beta chain and its context. This clonotype occurred many times. The antigen this receptor binds is unknown. Base qualities are not recorded, but no much larger clone differs from it by a single base. Libraries were prepared through PCR. The sequencer listed for this sample is Illumina HiSeq 2500. Molecular barcoding was employed in the preparation of TCR libraries, with unique molecular identifiers being used to normalize TCRbeta repertoire quantification. TCRdb took the public reads, trimmed them with fastp at Q25, ran MiXCR for clone calling and kept in-frame beta chains. Records with the same CDR3 protein are collapsed into one entry carrying the most frequent genes and DNA. This sample lists about 200,000 distinct CDR3 sequences; about 7% were detected once. The biggest ten clones account for less than 7% of the sample. This sample was included in a study of T-cell reconstitution after alpha-beta-depleted transplantation in children (dated by TCRdb to the mid-2010s). For context, the study as a whole: Using TCR repertoire profiling, the study quantitatively followed how T-cell immune reconstitution unfolded in children after TCRalphabeta/CD19-depleted allogeneic hematopoietic cell transplantation. Beyond this particular receptor, the publication reports: The apparently early recovery of alphabetaT-cell counts about two months after transplant reportedly depended on only several hundred rapidly expanded clones that came from non-depleted graft cells. In some patients, the high TCRbeta diversity seen at day 60 was put down to recipient T cells and intrathymic progenitors that had survived conditioning. Hyperexpanded clone frequencies declined over subsequent months; after one year, T-cell counts and TCRbeta diversity were mostly attributed to newly produced T cells.

Interpreted using the paper, the treatment or condition label stands for: allogeneic hematopoietic cell transplantation with graft depleted of TCRalphabeta T cells and CD19 B cells. The transplant recipients were children given TCRalphabeta/CD19-depleted allogeneic hematopoietic cell grafts. Taken from the germline V gene, the CDR1 and CDR2 loops are ENHRY and SYGVKD. The cysteine opens and the phenylalanine closes a CDR3 of 13 amino acids. The DNA shown is the 39-base CDR3, in frame from base 1. A distance of 16 bases separates the germline ends of V and J, which lose 11 bases and 3 bases respectively.

Material: PBMCs, obtained before TCRalphabeta/CD19-depleted stem cell transplant. Here the chain combines TRBV10-3 and TRBJ2-5; no D segment can be confidently identified. The source of this sequence is a boy between 2 and 10 years old with acute lymphoblastic leukemia, due to receive a stem cell transplant. The CDR3 region has the sequence CAYNGSPKETQYF. Read as DNA, the sequence is TGTGCCTACAACGGCAGCCCGAAAGAGACCCAGTACTTC.